The 22 T cell receptor beta chains below come from one sample, sequenced in a study of identical twins. MiXCR was run by TCRdb on the 5' RACE reads, yielding one entry per CDR3 protein. The repertoire holds hundreds of thousands of distinct CDR3 sequences, with more than 6.5% as singletons. These same data were also listed under a study on yellow fever vaccine responses in identical twins.

Sequences were obtained from memory (CD45RO+) T cells sorted from blood. The receptor source for this set is a young woman in good health.

This clonotype was detected only a few times. The chain is built from TRBV5-1 and TRBJ2-1, with TRBD2 matching 10 bases. CDR1 SGHRS and CDR2 YFSETQ come from the germline V gene. This CDR3 is 18 amino acids long. The junction had 7 bases not matched to a gene; V was cut back by 1 base and J by 0 bases. The chain's CDR3 is CASSLRVAGGSSYNEQFF. The CDR3 DNA reads TGCGCCAGCAGCTTGCGGGTAGCGGGAGGTAGCTCCTACAATGAGCAGTTCTTC.

CDR3 coding DNA: TGCAGTGCTAGAGATTCAGGGGCCTCGAACACTGAAGCTTTCTTT. This encodes CSARDSGASNTEAFF. V is TRBV20-1 and J is TRBJ1-1; D is possibly TRBD1 (6 bases). Between the trimmed V and J ends, which lost 0 bases and 1 base, there was a span of 12 bases. Per the germline V gene, CDR1 is DFQATT and CDR2 is SNEGSKA (reference sequence). The CDR3 totals 15 residues.

Only a few counts were recorded for this clonotype. The chain links TRBV12-3 or TRBV12-4 to TRBJ2-1, with D perhaps matching TRBD2 (6 bases). Trimming removed 1 base at V and 4 bases at J, with 11 bases between. The CDR3 has 15 residues. The CDR3 region is CASSLVGSGYNEQFF. CDR3 nucleotide sequence: TGTGCCAGCAGTTTAGTCGGTAGCGGTTACAATGAGCAGTTCTTC.

This clonotype was observed a few times. CDR3 residues: CATSVGEASTDTQYF. CDR3 DNA: TGTGCCACCAGTGTAGGGGAGGCTAGCACAGATACGCAGTATTTT. The chain uses TRBV24-1 and TRBJ2-3; D is possibly TRBD2 (6 bases). Per germline, CDR1 KGHDR and CDR2 SFDVKD. V was pared by 5 bases and J by 0 bases, with 11 bases between. This CDR3 is 15 amino acids long.

The V call is TRBV28, the J call TRBJ1-2; D is undetermined. Trimming took off 4 bases at V and 4 bases at J, with 7 bases between the two ends. Germline assignment: CDR1 MDHEN and CDR2 SYDVKM. The CDR3 spans 12 residues. CDR3 sequence (DNA): TGTGCCAGCAGTTCTACATCCTATGGCTACACCTTC. Translating it yields CASSSTSYGYTF.

The chain couples TRBV6-2 or TRBV6-3 to TRBJ2-7, with TRBD1 as a possible D gene (6 bases). The V gene's germline CDR1 is MNHEY and CDR2 SVGEGT. The CDR3 consists of 16 residues. V lost 7 bases and J lost 0, with 19 bases in between. CDR3 in amino acids: CASIRDGQTSSYEQYF. The CDR3 DNA follows: TGTGCCAGCATCAGAGACGGACAGACCAGCTCCTACGAGCAGTACTTC.

This clonotype was recorded at least ten times. The chain is built from TRBV27 and TRBJ2-1; TRBD1 matches at 7 bases. V gave up 4 bases and J gave up 9 bases; unmatched junction bases: 3. CDR1 is MNHEY, CDR2 SMNVEV, per germline (reference sequence). This CDR3 has 12 amino acids. Here the CDR3 reads CASSSDRVEQFF. CDR3 nucleotides: TGTGCCAGCAGTTCAGACAGGGTTGAGCAGTTCTTC.

The chain links TRBV5-1 to TRBJ2-7; 12 bases align to TRBD2. Germline lookup yields CDR1 SGHRS and CDR2 YFSETQ. The CDR3 has 14 amino acids. J lost 1 base, V lost 6 bases, and 2 bases had no gene match. DNA for the CDR3: TGCGCCAGCACCGGGACTAGCGGGTCCTACGAGCAGTACTTC. This codes for CASTGTSGSYEQYF.

This clonotype was found a few times. The chain couples TRBV3-1 to TRBJ1-5, with unresolved D. V gave up 0 bases and J gave up 3 bases, with 9 bases separating them. The CDR3 is 15 amino acids. Germline V CDR1 and CDR2: LGHDT, YNNKEL (reference sequence). The CDR3 region has the DNA TGTGCCAGCAGCCAAGATAGAACAGCCAATCAGCCCCAGCATTTT. This sequence encodes CASSQDRTANQPQHF. Supplemented by reference TRBV3-1 and TRBJ1-5, the full variable domain reads DTAVSQTPKYLVTQMGNDKSIKCEQNLGHDTMYWYKQDSKKFLKIMFSYNNKELIINETVPNRFSPKSPDKAHLNLHINSLELGDSAVYFCASSQDRTANQPQHFGDGTRLSIL.

This clonotype was recorded many times. The gene calls are TRBV5-1 and TRBJ2-2; 11 bases are shared with TRBD2. The CDR3 covers 19 residues. V was pared by 3 bases and J by 5 bases, with 15 bases of the junction left unmatched. Germline CDR1 SGHRS, CDR2 YFSETQ. The DNA of the CDR3 is TGCGCCAGCAGCTCTTCGGGGTTTGGATCTAGCGGGAGGACCGGGGAGCTGTTTTTT. It translates to CASSSSGFGSSGRTGELFF.

This clonotype turned up a few times. This chain joins TRBV9 and TRBJ2-5, with no clear D. The CDR3 is 14 residues long. Germline values: CDR1 SGDLS, CDR2 YYNGEE. Trimming cost V 0 bases and J 2 bases, with 8 bases left between them. The CDR3 sequence is CASSVGGLQETQYF. The CDR3 DNA sequence: TGTGCCAGCAGCGTAGGAGGTCTGCAAGAGACCCAGTACTTC.

The chain carries TRBV7-8 and TRBJ2-1, with 7 bases fitting TRBD2. The J segment lost 5 bases and the V segment lost 10 bases, leaving 14 bases of the junction unmatched. Per germline, CDR1 SGHVS and CDR2 FQNEAQ. This CDR3 is 15 amino acids long. CDR3: CATRQRAGLNNEQFF. In DNA form, the CDR3 reads TGTGCCACTAGGCAAAGAGCGGGGCTCAACAATGAGCAGTTCTTC.

This clonotype has only a few counts. The genes are TRBV2 and TRBJ2-5; 8 bases align to TRBD2. The CDR3 loop spans 14 amino acids. V was clipped by 0 bases and J by 6 bases; unmatched bases: 3. Germline lookup yields CDR1 SNHLY and CDR2 FYNNEI. The CDR3 bases are TGTGCCAGCAGTGAAGCCCGCGGGAGGCAGACCCAGTACTTC. Translating gives CASSEARGRQTQYF.

This clonotype was counted a few times. The chain recombines TRBV19 with TRBJ2-1, with 9 positions matching TRBD2. Trimming cost V 5 bases and J 4 bases; bases outside gene matches: 12. Germline-derived CDR1 and CDR2 are LNHDA and SQIVND (reference sequence). CDR3 size: 17 residues. The CDR3 nucleotides are TGTGCCAGTAGTGCCCGCGGGGCGGGAGGGCAGTACAATGAGCAGTTCTTC. As protein: CASSARGAGGQYNEQFF.

The genes are TRBV10-2 and TRBJ2-5; 13 nucleotides agree with TRBD2. Germline values: CDR1 WSHSY, CDR2 SAAADI. There are 18 residues in the CDR3. V was pared by 6 bases and J by 2 bases, with 12 bases of the junction left unmatched. CDR3 residues: CASRPARLAGGGQETQYF. CDR3 DNA sequence: TGCGCCAGCAGGCCCGCAAGACTAGCGGGGGGCGGACAAGAGACCCAGTACTTC.

V is TRBV6-1 and J is TRBJ2-2; possibly TRBD2 for D (6 bases). CDR1 is MNHNS, CDR2 SASEGT, per germline. The CDR3 has 15 residues. Trimming removed 5 bases at V and 4 bases at J, with 14 bases between. CDR3 sequence reads: CASSQPERVTGELFF. The CDR3 DNA reads TGTGCCAGCAGTCAACCCGAGCGGGTCACCGGGGAGCTGTTTTTT.

CDR3 residues: CASSSPRERGYNEQFF. The CDR3 region has the DNA TGTGCCAGCAGCTCTCCCAGGGAGCGGGGCTACAATGAGCAGTTCTTC. The V gene is TRBV7-9, the J gene TRBJ2-1; 7 bases match TRBD2. CDR1 is SEHNR and CDR2 is FQNEAQ in the germline V gene (reference sequence). The CDR3 contains 16 residues. Germline trimming cut 4 bases from V and 3 bases from J; bases unmatched to any gene: 9.

In its sample, this clonotype was seen a few times. The chain carries TRBV20-1 and TRBJ2-7; possibly TRBD1 or TRBD2 for D (5 bases each). Germline assignment: CDR1 DFQATT and CDR2 SNEGSKA (reference sequence). CDR3 length: 14 residues. Trimming stripped 5 bases from V and 0 bases from J, with 14 bases between. CDR3 region: CSAQGPTSSYEQYV. DNA for the CDR3: TGCAGTGCTCAGGGACCGACGAGCTCCTACGAGCAGTACGTC.

The chain combines TRBV6-4 with TRBJ2-1; 10 bases map to TRBD2. This CDR3 is 15 amino acids long. V trimming: 3 bases; J trimming: 6 bases; junction bases outside the gene matches: 5. Germline CDR1 reads MRHNA; CDR2 reads SNTAGT. CDR3 bases: TGTGCCAGCAGTGAGGGAGCGGGGGGGCTCAATGAGCAGTTCTTC. The encoded protein is CASSEGAGGLNEQFF.

In this sample, this clonotype turned up many times. The V call is TRBV7-8, the J call TRBJ1-1; D may be TRBD1 (5 bases). V dropped 11 bases and J dropped 3 bases, with 16 bases sitting between them. Per the germline V gene, CDR1 is SGHVS and CDR2 is FQNEAQ. This CDR3 has 13 residues. Here the CDR3 reads CAAGRGYDTEAFF. The CDR3 DNA reads TGTGCCGCAGGTCGGGGGTACGACACTGAAGCTTTCTTT.

The sample holds many counts of this clonotype. The chain joins TRBV5-6 to TRBJ2-1; a weak D match, TRBD1 (6 bases). V shed 4 bases and J shed 7 bases, with 18 bases lying between them. The CDR3 covers 15 residues. The germline gives CDR1 SGHDT, CDR2 YYEEEE. CDR3 nucleotide sequence: TGTGCCAGCAGCCAAACAGGGTTAGGCGTAAATGAGCAGTTCTTC. As protein: CASSQTGLGVNEQFF.

A few counts support this clonotype. This chain connects TRBV7-2 to TRBJ2-1; TRBD2 aligns across 10 bases. The trim removed 2 bases at V and 8 bases at J, leaving 12 bases unmatched. The germline V gene has CDR1 SGHTA and CDR2 FQGNSA. The CDR3 has 17 amino acids. Here the CDR3 DNA reads TGTGCCAGCAGCTTAACCGTCCTAGCGGGAGTTGTTTATGAGCAGTTCTTC. Encoded protein: CASSLTVLAGVVYEQFF.